Shown below are 10 T cell receptor beta chains from a single sample sequenced in a study of T cell responses to AZD1222 COVID-19 vaccine. Sequenced by immunoSEQ multiplex PCR; TCRdb stores in-frame clones only, minus some. The sample holds about 110,000 clones; more than 75% are singletons and the top ten take about 9.1%. The sequencing used peripheral blood, collected on day 0 of AZD1222 vaccination. The receptors were gathered from an adult in good health.

This clone was detected a few times. The J gene is TRBJ2-3, the V gene TRBV27, with 7 bases aligning to TRBD2. Trimming at V came to 2 bases and at J to 0 bases, leaving 2 bases not matched to a gene. CDR1 MNHEY and CDR2 SMNVEV come from the germline V gene (reference sequence). CDR3 length equals 15 residues. Here the CDR3 reads CASSLRGESTDTQYF. In nucleotides, the CDR3 is TGTGCCAGCAGTTTACGGGGGGAAAGCACAGATACGCAGTATTTT.

The chain has TRBV20-1 and TRBJ2-5; no definite D call. The CDR3 has 11 amino acids. Per the germline V gene, CDR1 is DFQATT and CDR2 is SNEGSKA (reference sequence). Trimming pared 6 bases from V and 4 bases from J, leaving 9 bases between. CDR3 sequence (DNA): TGCAGTGCCCCGTGGGGAGAGACCCAGTACTTC. Amino acid sequence: CSAPWGETQYF.

The chain uses TRBV9 and TRBJ1-5; the D is unclear. This CDR3 comprises 15 residues. V lost 0 bases and J 5 bases, leaving 12 bases between the germline ends. Germline V CDR1 and CDR2: SGDLS, YYNGEE. The chain's CDR3 is CASSVEDGEYQPQHF. CDR3 nucleotides: TGTGCCAGCAGCGTAGAGGATGGAGAATATCAGCCCCAGCATTTT.

The chain combines TRBV7-9 with TRBJ2-3; tentatively, D is TRBD1 (6 bases). V lost 2 bases, J lost 4 bases, and 10 bases lay in between. CDR3 size: 14 residues. From germline, CDR1 is SEHNR and CDR2 FQNEAQ (reference sequence). This CDR3 reads CASSLRGFSDTQYF. The CDR3 DNA sequence: TGTGCCAGCAGCTTAAGGGGGTTCTCAGATACGCAGTATTTT.

The genes are TRBV5-1 and TRBJ1-1; D unclear. The CDR3 has 12 residues. V was cut by 0 bases and J by 3 bases, with 3 bases left in between. Germline CDR1 SGHRS, CDR2 YFSETQ. CDR3 nucleotides: TGCGCCAGCAGCTTGGATTACACTGAAGCTTTCTTT. Amino acid sequence: CASSLDYTEAFF.

The genes are TRBV25-1 and TRBJ1-2; 7 bases match TRBD1. There are 13 residues in the CDR3. Germline-derived CDR1 and CDR2 are MGHDK and SYGVNS. V lost 2 bases, J lost 7 bases, and 4 bases stayed unmatched. CDR3 nucleotides: TGTGCCAGCAGTGAAGGACAGGCATTTGGCTACACCTTC. The encoded protein is CASSEGQAFGYTF.

This rearrangement joins TRBV1 to TRBJ2-1. TRBV1 constitutes a pseudogene. This CDR3 is 16 amino acids long. The CDR3 loop is CTSSQVWLRGDNEQFF. The CDR3 nucleotides are TGCACCAGCAGCCAAGTTTGGCTAAGAGGGGACAATGAGCAGTTCTTC.

The chain combines TRBV14 with TRBJ1-4; TRBD1 matches at 11 bases. CDR3 size: 21 residues. J lost 2 bases, V lost 4 bases, and 18 bases had no gene match. In germline, CDR1 is SGHDN, CDR2 FVKESK. The CDR3 loop is CASSPRGGQGATRRTNEKLFF. Here the CDR3 DNA reads TGTGCCAGCAGCCCCAGGGGTGGACAGGGGGCGACAAGGCGGACTAATGAAAAACTGTTTTTT.

The chain joins TRBV28 to TRBJ2-3; no clear D gene. This CDR3 has 13 residues. Trimming stripped 6 bases from V and 2 bases from J, with 9 bases between. Germline V CDR1 and CDR2: MDHEN, SYDVKM. For the CDR3, the DNA is TGTGCCAGCAGCCGTCCTAACACAGATACGCAGTATTTT. Translating gives CASSRPNTDTQYF.

The chain uses TRBV24-1 and TRBJ2-1; D call uncertain. Germline CDR1 and CDR2: KGHDR and SFDVKD. CDR3 size: 14 residues. V was shortened by 4 bases and J by 6 bases, with 12 bases between the two germline ends. This CDR3 reads CATSEGWAGNEQFF. The CDR3, as DNA: TGTGCCACCAGTGAGGGCTGGGCCGGCAATGAGCAGTTCTTC.